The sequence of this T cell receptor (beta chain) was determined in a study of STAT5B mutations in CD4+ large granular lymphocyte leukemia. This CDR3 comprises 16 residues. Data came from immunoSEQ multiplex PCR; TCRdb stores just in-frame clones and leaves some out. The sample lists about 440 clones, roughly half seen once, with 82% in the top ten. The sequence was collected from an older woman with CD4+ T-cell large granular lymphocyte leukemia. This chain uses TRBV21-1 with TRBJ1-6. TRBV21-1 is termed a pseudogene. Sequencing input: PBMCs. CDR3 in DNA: TGTGCCAGCAGCAAAGGGACGCGCGTGTATAATTCACCCCTCCACTTT. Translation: CASSKGTRVYNSPLHF.